Listed below are T cell receptor beta chains from one sample, sequenced in a study of early T cells in non-severe SARS-CoV-2 infection. TCRdb ran MiXCR on the 5' RACE reads and lists one entry per CDR3 protein. Among some 61,000 distinct CDR3 sequences listed, around 14% were seen once. The sequencing sample was made of whole blood. The source of these receptors is an adult who was a healthcare worker with PCR-confirmed SARS-CoV-2 infection or an uninfected control (not recorded which). Both conserved end residues are part of each CDR3. A D gene is named only where the DNA matches it firmly. Size is stated for part of the rows, as once, few or many counts, or as a class when the clone is expanded.

D: TRBD2
V: TRBV7-2
size: -
J: TRBJ2-7
DNA: TGTGCCAGCAGCTCAGCTAGCGGGTCCACCTACGAGCAGTACTTC
CDR3: CASSSASGSTYEQYF

D: TRBD2
V: TRBV6-1
size: -
J: TRBJ2-1
DNA: TGTGCCAGCAGTGAAGAGGCTAGCGGGAGTTGGAATGAGCAGTTCTTC
CDR3: CASSEEASGSWNEQFF

D: -
V: TRBV29-1
size: many
J: TRBJ2-5
DNA: TGCAGCGTTGAGACCACTAGTTCGGAGACCCAGTACTTC
CDR3: CSVETTSSETQYF

D: TRBD2
V: TRBV20-1
size: many
J: TRBJ2-1
DNA: TGCAGTGCCCTGGGGACTAGCCGGGGCTCTTACAATGAGCAGTTCTTC
CDR3: CSALGTSRGSYNEQFF

D: -
V: TRBV29-1
size: few
J: TRBJ2-7
DNA: TGCAGCGTTGATAGCCTCGAGCAGTACTTC
CDR3: CSVDSLEQYF

D: TRBD1
V: TRBV13
size: many
J: TRBJ1-1
DNA: TGTGCCACAGGGGGCGAAGTCCGCACTGAAGCTTTCTTT
CDR3: CATGGEVRTEAFF

D: TRBD1
V: TRBV5-3
size: -
J: TRBJ1-6
DNA: TGTGCCAGAAGCCCTGACAGGGCGGATTCACCCCTCCACTTT
CDR3: CARSPDRADSPLHF

D: -
V: TRBV14
size: few
J: TRBJ1-4
DNA: TGTGCCAGCAGCCTCGCGCGCCGCGCATCTAATGAAAAACTGTTTTTT
CDR3: CASSLARRASNEKLFF

D: -
V: TRBV7-9
size: few
J: TRBJ2-1
DNA: TGTGCCAGCAAGGTGAGCGGGACATTCAATGAGCAGTTCTTC
CDR3: CASKVSGTFNEQFF

D: -
V: TRBV14
size: -
J: TRBJ2-3
DNA: TGTGCCAGCAGCCAAGTCCCCTATACGCAGTATTTT
CDR3: CASSQVPYTQYF

D: -
V: TRBV12-3/TRBV12-4
size: -
J: TRBJ1-6
DNA: TGTGCCAGCAGTTTGAACCTCGGGGGGCCCGATAATTCACCCCTCCACTTT
CDR3: CASSLNLGGPDNSPLHF

D: -
V: TRBV27
size: many
J: TRBJ2-1
DNA: TGTGCCAGCAGCGTAGACATTGCCCCCTACAATGAGCAGTTCTTC
CDR3: CASSVDIAPYNEQFF

D: -
V: TRBV4-1
size: -
J: TRBJ2-7
DNA: TGCGCCAGCAGCCAAAAAGAGAGGGGGTACGAGCAGTACTTC
CDR3: CASSQKERGYEQYF

D: TRBD1
V: TRBV6-4
size: -
J: TRBJ1-2
DNA: TGTGCCAGCAGTGACGGGACAGTCGATGGCTACACCTTC
CDR3: CASSDGTVDGYTF

D: -
V: TRBV6-2/TRBV6-3
size: -
J: TRBJ2-7
DNA: TGTGCCAGCGAACAGGGATGGAACTACGAGCAGTACTTC
CDR3: CASEQGWNYEQYF

D: -
V: TRBV27
size: few
J: TRBJ1-5
DNA: TGTGCCAGCAGTTTAGTTAGTCAGCAGCCCCAGCATTTT
CDR3: CASSLVSQQPQHF

D: -
V: TRBV7-2
size: -
J: TRBJ1-1
DNA: TGTGCCAGCAGCCAATCCACCTTCATGAACACTGAAGCTTTCTTT
CDR3: CASSQSTFMNTEAFF

D: -
V: TRBV5-1
size: -
J: TRBJ2-5
DNA: TGCGCCAGCAGCAAGGGACGTTTGTACCAAGAGACCCAGTACTTC
CDR3: CASSKGRLYQETQYF

D: TRBD1
V: TRBV28
size: many
J: TRBJ1-2
DNA: TGTGCCAGCAGGCCGGACAGGCATCTTGGCTACACCTTC
CDR3: CASRPDRHLGYTF

D: -
V: TRBV7-9
size: few
J: TRBJ2-6
DNA: TGTGCCAGCGAAGGAACGACAGTGCACTCTGGGGCCAACGTCCTGACTTTC
CDR3: CASEGTTVHSGANVLTF

D: -
V: TRBV12-3/TRBV12-4
size: many
J: TRBJ2-1
DNA: TGTGCCAGCAGTTCCTTTGGGGGGAGCTCCTACAATGAGCAGTTCTTC
CDR3: CASSSFGGSSYNEQFF

D: -
V: TRBV10-2
size: many
J: TRBJ1-3
DNA: TGCGCCAGCAGCCACGCCCCAGGGTCTGGAAACACCATATATTTT
CDR3: CASSHAPGSGNTIYF